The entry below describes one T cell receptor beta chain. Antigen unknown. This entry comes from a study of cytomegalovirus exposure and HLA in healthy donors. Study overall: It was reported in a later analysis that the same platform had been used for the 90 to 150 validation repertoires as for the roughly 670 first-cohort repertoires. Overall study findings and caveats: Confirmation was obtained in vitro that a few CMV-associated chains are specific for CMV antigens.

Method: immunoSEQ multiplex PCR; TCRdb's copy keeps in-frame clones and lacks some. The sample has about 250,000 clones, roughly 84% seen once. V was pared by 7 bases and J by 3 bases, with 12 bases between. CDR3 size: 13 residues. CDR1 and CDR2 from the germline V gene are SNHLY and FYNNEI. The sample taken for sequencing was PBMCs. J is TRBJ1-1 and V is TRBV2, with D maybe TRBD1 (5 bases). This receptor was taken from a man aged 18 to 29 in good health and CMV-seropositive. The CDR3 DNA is TGTGCCAGCAAGGGGCAACTAGACACTGAAGCTTTCTTT. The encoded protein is CASKGQLDTEAFF. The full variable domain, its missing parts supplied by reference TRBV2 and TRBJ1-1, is EPEVTQTPSHQVTQMGQEVILRCVPISNHLYFYWYRQILGQKVEFLVSFYNNEISEKSEIFDDQFSVERPDGSNFTLKIRSTKLEDSAMYFCASKGQLDTEAFFGQGTRLTVV.